These 7 T cell receptor beta chains share one sample of origin, sequenced in a study of regulatory T cells in long-lasting Graves disease. Time point of the sample: newly diagnosed GD, antithyroid drugs for less than 3 months. PBMC RNA served as the TCR library source. Combining iRepertoire HTBI primers with Arm-PCR of CDR3 regions, the authors built TCR beta libraries. TCRdb re-called the multiplex PCR reads with MiXCR, one entry per CDR3 protein. The sample consists of about 530,000 distinct CDR3 sequences, about 15% of them appearing once. This same sample was also taken into another study, of T cells in Graves' hyperthyroidism and ophthalmopathy.

The sample consisted of peripheral blood mononuclear cells (PBMCs), taken at new diagnosis, from a patient treated with antithyroid drugs. These receptor sequences come from a woman aged 40 to 65 with Graves disease.

This clonotype has at least ten counts. This chain connects TRBV10-3 to TRBJ2-7, with 10 positions matching TRBD1. CDR1 is ENHRY and CDR2 is SYGVKD in the germline V gene. The CDR3 loop spans 16 amino acids. With 10 bases clipped from V and 4 bases from J, the junction kept 16 bases outside the gene matches. This CDR3 reads CASGTGVHQGGYEQYF. In DNA, the CDR3 is TGTGCCAGCGGGACAGGGGTCCACCAGGGCGGGTACGAGCAGTACTTC.

V is TRBV6-4 and J is TRBJ1-1; tentatively, D is TRBD1 (5 bases). V was clipped by 1 base and J by 4 bases, with 10 bases between them. The CDR3 extends over 14 amino acids. The V gene's germline CDR1 is MRHNA and CDR2 SNTAGT. CDR3 in amino acids: CASSDWGNPTEAFF. The CDR3, as DNA: TGTGCCAGCAGTGACTGGGGGAACCCCACTGAAGCTTTCTTT.

This clonotype occurred a few times. The chain is built from TRBV5-1 and TRBJ1-2; D gene uncertain. The V end was cut by 0 bases, the J end by 3 bases, with 12 bases between. Germline assignment: CDR1 SGHRS and CDR2 YFSETQ. This CDR3 region has 15 residues. CDR3 sequence: CASSLETASDYGYTF. CDR3 nucleotide sequence: TGCGCCAGCAGCTTGGAGACTGCGTCGGACTATGGCTACACCTTC. The full variable domain, completed using reference TRBV5-1 and TRBJ1-2, is KAGVTQTPRYLIKTRGQQVTLSCSPISGHRSVSWYQQTPGQGLQFLFEYFSETQRNKGNFPGRFSGRQFSNSRSEMNVSTLELGDSALYLCASSLETASDYGYTFGSGTRLTVV.

The chain couples TRBV7-9 to TRBJ1-1; the D gene is possibly TRBD1 (5 bases). Per germline, CDR1 SEHNR and CDR2 FQNEAQ (reference sequence). The CDR3 has 17 residues. V gave up 5 bases and J gave up 1 base, with 20 bases separating them. CDR3 sequence: CASSLLPQVGRNTEAFF. DNA of the CDR3: TGTGCCAGCAGCCTCCTCCCACAGGTGGGTAGGAACACTGAAGCTTTCTTT.

This clonotype was seen a handful of times. CDR3 coding DNA: TGCAGCGTTGAACCCCCGCGGGGGGGCACAGATACGCAGTATTTT. Translated, it gives CSVEPPRGGTDTQYF. The chain joins TRBV29-1 to TRBJ2-3; TRBD2 aligns across 8 bases. Losses at the gene ends were 2 bases for V and 1 base for J; bases not matched to a gene: 5. The CDR3 runs 15 residues. The germline CDR1 and CDR2 sequences are SQVTM and ANQGSEA.

This clonotype showed up many times. V gene TRBV6-1 combines with J gene TRBJ1-5; 11 nucleotides agree with TRBD1. Germline V gene lookup returns CDR1 MNHNS and CDR2 SASEGT. The V segment lost 11 bases and the J segment 4 bases; nucleotides outside the gene matches: 10. CDR3 length: 15 residues. The chain's CDR3 is CAGTRGTGGNQPQHF. CDR3 DNA sequence: TGTGCCGGGACAAGAGGGACAGGGGGAAATCAGCCCCAGCATTTT.

This clonotype was counted between two and nine times. V is TRBV19 and J is TRBJ1-5, with D uncertain. CDR1 LNHDA and CDR2 SQIVND come from the germline V gene (reference sequence). V was trimmed by 2 bases and J by 0 bases, leaving 11 bases between them. CDR3 length: 16 amino acids. In DNA, the CDR3 is TGTGCCAGTAGTATAAATGGGTACCCTAGCAATCAGCCCCAGCATTTT. It specifies CASSINGYPSNQPQHF.